This passage covers 9 T cell receptor beta chains from one sample sequenced in a study of CD8+CD57+ T cells in acquired aplastic anemia. Genomic DNA served as template for TCR beta VDJ and CDR3 profiling. TCRdb re-derived calls from the reads in MiXCR, one entry per CDR3 protein. The sample has about 470,000 distinct CDR3 sequences, around 30% seen once. Whoever was chosen for sequencing had shown CD8+CD57+ cell expansion by flow cytometry. The sample consisted of sorted CD4+, CD8+, or CD8+CD57+ T cells (not recorded which) from PBMCs. Receptor source: a human donor with aplastic anemia.

This clonotype was recorded a few times. The chain carries TRBV9 and TRBJ2-3; TRBD2 matches at 10 bases. Germline V gene sequence: CDR1 SGDLS, CDR2 YYNGEE. This CDR3 contains 16 residues. V lost 4 bases and J lost 8; bases outside the gene matches: 13. The CDR3 region has the DNA TGTGCCAGCAGCACGCTAGCGGGAGTATTGGGGAGTACGCAGTATTTT. Amino acids: CASSTLAGVLGSTQYF. Full variable domain (remainder filled in from reference TRBV9 and TRBJ2-3): DSGVTQTPKHLITATGQRVTLRCSPRSGDLSVYWYQQSLDQGLQFLIQYYNGEERAKGNILERFSAQQFPDLHSELNLSSLELGDSALYFCASSTLAGVLGSTQYFGPGTRLTVL.

This clonotype has just a few counts. The junction and the germline gene differ at one end; a read error may be behind it. The J gene is TRBJ2-7, the V gene TRBV20-1, with no clear D. Germline V gene lookup returns CDR1 DFQATT and CDR2 SNEGSKA (reference sequence). The CDR3 loop spans 11 amino acids. CDR3 protein: CSVSPLYGQHF. The CDR3 region has the DNA TGCAGTGTGTCCCCTCTCTACGGGCAGCACTTC.

The sample holds one count of this clonotype. This rearrangement joins TRBV9 to TRBJ2-3; TRBD1 agrees at 7 bases. Germline V CDR1 and CDR2: SGDLS, YYNGEE. V lost 2 bases to trimming and J lost 5 bases; unmatched junction nucleotides: 14. The CDR3 runs to 17 residues. CDR3 amino acids: CASSVSSTGFRGDTQYF. Here the CDR3 DNA reads TGTGCCAGCAGCGTCTCCTCGACAGGGTTCCGGGGAGATACGCAGTATTTT.

About this clonotype itself: The CDR3 end shows no conserved phenylalanine or tryptophan, and so a read error is likely. This chain joins TRBV10-3 and TRBJ1-1; D not certain. Trimming left V 4 bases short and J 5 bases short, with 11 bases between. The CDR3 length is 13 residues. Germline-derived CDR1 and CDR2 are ENHRY and SYGVKD. The CDR3 nucleotides are TGTGCCATCAGTGCGGATGTAAGGACTGAAGCTTTCCTT. Amino acid sequence: CAISADVRTEAFL.

This clonotype was observed many times. V usage is TRBV19 and J usage is TRBJ1-1; D is uncertain. This CDR3 is built from 14 residues. Trimming cost V 1 base and J 0 bases, with 6 bases left between them. Germline loops: CDR1 LNHDA, CDR2 SQIVND (reference sequence). CDR3 sequence (DNA): TGTGCCAGTAGTATAGCCCCTGTGAACACTGAAGCTTTCTTT. Translated, it gives CASSIAPVNTEAFF.

To note about this clonotype: The conserved final phenylalanine or tryptophan is absent from the CDR3, which likely points to a read error. The rearrangement links TRBV12-3 or TRBV12-4 to TRBJ1-6; D gene unclear. Between the trimmed V and J ends, which lost 3 bases and 0 bases, there was a span of 9 bases. This CDR3 region has 16 residues. The CDR3 nucleotides read TGTGCCAGCAGTTTTCTAGCGAGCTCCTATAATTCACCCCTCCACTGT. Translating it yields CASSFLASSYNSPLHC.

This clonotype showed up just a few times. The CDR3: CARSVNSGGFLYEQYF. DNA for the CDR3: TGTGCCCGCAGCGTAAATAGTGGGGGCTTTCTCTACGAGCAGTACTTC. The chain recombines TRBV24-1 with TRBJ2-7, with TRBD1 as a possible D gene (6 bases). Trimming took 12 bases from V and 3 from J, leaving 26 bases between them. This CDR3 has 16 amino acids. CDR1 and CDR2 from the germline V gene are KGHDR and SFDVKD.

The chain combines TRBV12-3 or TRBV12-4 with TRBJ2-5; D is undetermined. The CDR3 loop spans 13 amino acids. V lost 1 base to trimming and J lost 5 bases, with 8 bases between them. Here the CDR3 DNA reads TGTGCCAGCAGTTTAGACCCGGAGGAGACCCAGTACTTC. This gives the protein CASSLDPEETQYF.

This clonotype turned up a few times. The CDR3 DNA reads as TGTGCCAGCAGCTTGCGTCCTCTTATGTTGCAAATTGAGGGGAACACCTTC. This gives the protein CASSLRPLMLQIEGNTF. V gene TRBV7-2 combines with J gene TRBJ1-2; tentatively, D is TRBD1 (5 bases). Germline-derived CDR1 and CDR2 are SGHTA and FQGNSA. This CDR3 has 17 amino acids. Deletions cut 3 bases from V and 12 bases from J, with 29 bases between.